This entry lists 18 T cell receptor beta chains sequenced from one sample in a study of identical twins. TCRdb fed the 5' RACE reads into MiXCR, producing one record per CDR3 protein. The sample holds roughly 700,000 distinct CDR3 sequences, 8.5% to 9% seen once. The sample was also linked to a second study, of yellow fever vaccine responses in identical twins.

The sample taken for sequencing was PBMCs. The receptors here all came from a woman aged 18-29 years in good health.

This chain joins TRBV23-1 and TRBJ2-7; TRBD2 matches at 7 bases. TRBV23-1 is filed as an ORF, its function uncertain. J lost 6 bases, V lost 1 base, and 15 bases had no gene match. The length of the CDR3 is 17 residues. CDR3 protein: CASSQLEGGPGQVEQYF. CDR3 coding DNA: TGCGCCAGCAGTCAATTAGAGGGAGGGCCAGGGCAGGTCGAGCAGTACTTC.

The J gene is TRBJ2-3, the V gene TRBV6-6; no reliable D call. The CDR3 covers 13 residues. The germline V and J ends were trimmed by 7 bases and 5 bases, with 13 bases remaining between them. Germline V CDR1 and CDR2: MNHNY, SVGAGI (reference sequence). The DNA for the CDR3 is TGTGCCAGCACCGCCCCCCCCCGAGATACGCAGTATTTT. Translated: CASTAPPRDTQYF.

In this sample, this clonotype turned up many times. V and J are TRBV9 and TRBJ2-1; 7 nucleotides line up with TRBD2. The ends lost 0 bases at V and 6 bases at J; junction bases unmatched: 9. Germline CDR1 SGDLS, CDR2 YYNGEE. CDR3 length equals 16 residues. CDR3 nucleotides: TGTGCCAGCAGCGTAGATCCGACTAGCTCTTTCAATGAGCAGTTCTTC. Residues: CASSVDPTSSFNEQFF.

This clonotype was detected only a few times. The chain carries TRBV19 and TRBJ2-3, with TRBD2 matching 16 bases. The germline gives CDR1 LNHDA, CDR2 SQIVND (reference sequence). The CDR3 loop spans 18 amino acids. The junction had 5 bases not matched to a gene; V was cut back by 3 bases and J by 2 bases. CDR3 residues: CASSMGLAGGWNTDTQYF. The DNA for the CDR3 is TGTGCCAGTAGTATGGGACTAGCGGGGGGGTGGAACACAGATACGCAGTATTTT.

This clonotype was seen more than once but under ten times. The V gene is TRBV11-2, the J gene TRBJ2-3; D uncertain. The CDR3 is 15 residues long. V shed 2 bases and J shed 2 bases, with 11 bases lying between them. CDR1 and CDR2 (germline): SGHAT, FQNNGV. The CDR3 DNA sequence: TGTGCCAGCAGCTTAAATCGGCAGACCACAGATACGCAGTATTTT. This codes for CASSLNRQTTDTQYF.

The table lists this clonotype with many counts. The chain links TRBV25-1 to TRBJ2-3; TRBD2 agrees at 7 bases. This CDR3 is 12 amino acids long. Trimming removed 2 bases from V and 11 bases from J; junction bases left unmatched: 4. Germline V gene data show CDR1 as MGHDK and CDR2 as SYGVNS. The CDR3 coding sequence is TGTGCCAGCAGTGAAGGACTAGTCGGGCAGTATTTT. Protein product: CASSEGLVGQYF.

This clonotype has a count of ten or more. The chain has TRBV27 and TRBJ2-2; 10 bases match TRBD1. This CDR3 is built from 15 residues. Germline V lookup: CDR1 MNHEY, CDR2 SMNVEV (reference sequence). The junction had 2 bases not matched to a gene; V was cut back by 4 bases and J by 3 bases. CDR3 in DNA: TGTGCCAGCAGTTCCGGGACAGGGGACACCGGGGAGCTGTTTTTT. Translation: CASSSGTGDTGELFF.

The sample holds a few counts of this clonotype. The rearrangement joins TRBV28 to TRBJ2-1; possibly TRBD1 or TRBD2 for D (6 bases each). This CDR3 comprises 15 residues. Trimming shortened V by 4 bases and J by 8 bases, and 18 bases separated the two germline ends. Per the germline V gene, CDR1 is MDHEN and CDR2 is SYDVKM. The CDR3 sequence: CASSWRGLSRDEQFF. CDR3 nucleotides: TGTGCCAGCAGTTGGAGGGGGTTAAGCCGAGATGAGCAGTTCTTC.

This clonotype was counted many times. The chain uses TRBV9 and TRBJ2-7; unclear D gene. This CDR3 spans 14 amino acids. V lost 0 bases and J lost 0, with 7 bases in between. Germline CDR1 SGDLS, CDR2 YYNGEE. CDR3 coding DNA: TGTGCCAGCAGCGTAGAGGGATTCTCCTACGAGCAGTACTTC. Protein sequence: CASSVEGFSYEQYF.

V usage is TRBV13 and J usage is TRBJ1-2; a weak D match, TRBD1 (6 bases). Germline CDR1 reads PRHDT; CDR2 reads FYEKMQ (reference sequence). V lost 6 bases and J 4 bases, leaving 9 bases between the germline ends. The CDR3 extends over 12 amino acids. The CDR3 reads CASRRDTYGYTF. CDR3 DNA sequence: TGTGCCAGCAGGCGGGACACCTATGGCTACACCTTC.

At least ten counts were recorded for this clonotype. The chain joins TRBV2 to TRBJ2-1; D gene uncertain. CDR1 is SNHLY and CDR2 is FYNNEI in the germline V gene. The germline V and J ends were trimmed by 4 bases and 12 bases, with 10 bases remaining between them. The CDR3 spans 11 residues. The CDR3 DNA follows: TGTGCCAGCAGTGGATCCCAAGGGCAGTTCTTC. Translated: CASSGSQGQFF.

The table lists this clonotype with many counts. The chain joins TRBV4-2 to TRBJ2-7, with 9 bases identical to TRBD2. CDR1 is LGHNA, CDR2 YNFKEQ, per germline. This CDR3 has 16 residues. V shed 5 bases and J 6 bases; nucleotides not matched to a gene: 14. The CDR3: CASSARAGGTSFEQYF. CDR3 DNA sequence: TGTGCCAGCAGCGCCCGAGCTGGCGGGACTAGCTTCGAGCAGTACTTC.

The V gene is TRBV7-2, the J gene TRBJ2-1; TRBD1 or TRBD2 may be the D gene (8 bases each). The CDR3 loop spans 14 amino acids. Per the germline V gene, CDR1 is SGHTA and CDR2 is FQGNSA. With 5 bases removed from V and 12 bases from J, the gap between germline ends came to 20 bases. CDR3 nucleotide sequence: TGTGCCAGCAGCCGGGAGGGGACAGGCTTAGGGCAGTTCTTC. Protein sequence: CASSREGTGLGQFF.

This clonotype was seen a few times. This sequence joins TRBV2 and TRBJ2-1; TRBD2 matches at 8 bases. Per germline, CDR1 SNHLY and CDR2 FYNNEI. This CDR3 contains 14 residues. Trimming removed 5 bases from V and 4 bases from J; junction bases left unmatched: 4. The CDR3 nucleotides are TGTGCCAGCAGTCAACTAGCGGATTACAATGAGCAGTTCTTC. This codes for CASSQLADYNEQFF.

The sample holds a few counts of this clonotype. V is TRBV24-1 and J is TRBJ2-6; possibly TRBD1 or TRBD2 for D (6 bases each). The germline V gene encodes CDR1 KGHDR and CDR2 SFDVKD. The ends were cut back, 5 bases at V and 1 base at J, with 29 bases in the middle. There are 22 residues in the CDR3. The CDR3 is CATSAYTRRGASPSSGANVLTF. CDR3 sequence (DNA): TGTGCCACCAGTGCATACACCCGAAGGGGGGCATCCCCTTCTTCTGGGGCCAACGTCCTGACTTTC.

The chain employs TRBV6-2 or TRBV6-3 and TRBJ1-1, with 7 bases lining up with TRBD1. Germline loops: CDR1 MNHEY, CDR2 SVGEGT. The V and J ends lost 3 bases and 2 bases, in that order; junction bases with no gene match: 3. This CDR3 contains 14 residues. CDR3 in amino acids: CASSYQGGNTEAFF. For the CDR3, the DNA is TGTGCCAGCAGTTATCAGGGGGGTAACACTGAAGCTTTCTTT.

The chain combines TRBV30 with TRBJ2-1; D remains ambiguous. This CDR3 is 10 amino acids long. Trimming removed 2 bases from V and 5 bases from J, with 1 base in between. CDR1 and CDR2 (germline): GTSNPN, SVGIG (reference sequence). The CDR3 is CAWSNNEQFF. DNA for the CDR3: TGTGCCTGGAGTAACAATGAGCAGTTCTTC.

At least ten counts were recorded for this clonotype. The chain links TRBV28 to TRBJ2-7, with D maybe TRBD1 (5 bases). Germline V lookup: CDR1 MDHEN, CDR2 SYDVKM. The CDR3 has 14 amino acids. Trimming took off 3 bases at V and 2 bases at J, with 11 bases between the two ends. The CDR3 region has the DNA TGTGCCAGCAGTTTTCAGGGAACGACCTACGAGCAGTACTTC. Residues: CASSFQGTTYEQYF.